This T cell receptor beta chain was retrieved from a study of blood T cells in healthy people across ages. Whole-study results and caveats: Long-lived and aged donors differed, with more naive CD4+ cells and higher diversity in the long-lived. Age brought a roughly linear fall in TCR beta diversity measured per million T cells.

This clonotype was counted between two and nine times. Its target is not known. Germline lookup yields CDR1 LNHNV and CDR2 YYDKDF (reference sequence). The CDR3 sequence is 17 residues long. Trimming pared 0 bases from V and 5 bases from J, leaving 17 bases between. A second PCR, run for roughly 7 to 12 cycles, used a sample-barcoded 5' primer plus a J-beta primer mix. Tagging of each cDNA molecule was performed by a template-switch adaptor with 12 random nucleotides. From the 5' RACE reads, TCRdb called clonotypes with MiXCR, one entry per CDR3 protein. The table lists over 700,000 distinct CDR3 sequences, roughly 25% of them singletons. The data were also submitted as part of a second study, on T cells of mothers and their children. This second study notes: Comparable shaping of TCR recombination output by thymic selection was observed in related and unrelated pairs.

The rearrangement links TRBV15 to TRBJ2-1; perhaps D is TRBD1 or TRBD2 (5 bases each). The material sequenced was blood. This receptor was obtained from a boy aged 5 to 17 in good health. Here the CDR3 reads CATSRESGTGGDNEQFF. CDR3 nucleotide sequence: TGTGCCACCAGCAGAGAGTCCGGGACCGGAGGCGACAATGAGCAGTTCTTC. Together with reference TRBV15 and TRBJ2-1, the CDR3 gives the full variable domain: DAMVIQNPRYQVTQFGKPVTLSCSQTLNHNVMYWYQQKSSQAPKLLFHYYDKDFNNEADTPDNFQSRRPNTSFCFLDIRSPGLGDTAMYLCATSRESGTGGDNEQFFGPGTRLTVL.